This T cell receptor beta chain was profiled in a study of post-analysis software for immune sequencing data. Broader study findings: Those with multiple sclerosis, the patient group, showed significantly lower normalized Chao1 diversity than controls.

In this sample, this clonotype turned up once. Its antigen is unidentified. Tagging with unique molecular identifiers was a feature of the TCR beta cDNA libraries. Using its own MiXCR run on the PCR reads, TCRdb lists one record per CDR3 protein. The sample holds roughly 800,000 distinct CDR3 sequences; 30% are singletons and the top ten take around 0.55%. The sequenced sample was blood. The sequence was obtained from a girl aged 5-17 years with multiple sclerosis.

This chain's CDR3 is CASSQGDARGGTEAFF. The DNA for the CDR3 is TGCGCCAGCAGCCAAGGGGACGCCCGGGGGGGCACTGAAGCTTTCTTT. The V gene is TRBV4-3, the J gene TRBJ1-1, with D tentatively TRBD1 (5 bases). This CDR3 has 16 residues. In germline, CDR1 is LGHNA, CDR2 YSLEER. V lost 1 base and J lost 4, with 16 bases in between.